The clone carrying this TCR beta chain was picked up a small number of times. The antigen is unknown. For the second PCR, which ran for about 7 to 12 cycles, a sample-barcoded 5' primer and a J-beta primer mix were used. Each CDR3 protein gets one entry after TCRdb re-called the 5' RACE reads with MiXCR. The data contain about a million distinct CDR3 sequences, 35% to 40% of them singletons. The data were obtained in a study of blood T cells in healthy people across ages. About the research overall: When template switching was applied, about one barcoded beta molecule was captured per two T cells.

Whole-study findings and limits: Percentage of naive T cells showed a strong correlation with TCR beta diversity.

Germline CDR1 reads SGHAT; CDR2 reads FQDESV (reference sequence). The CDR3 is 15 amino acids. V dropped 5 bases and J dropped 2 bases, with 13 bases sitting between them. Isolation recovered at least 6 million PBMCs from every sample. The receptor comes from a man between 18 and 35 years old in good health. This chain connects TRBV11-1 to TRBJ2-1; the D is unclear. The sequencing input was blood. The CDR3 DNA is TGTGCCAGCAGCCATCGAGACACTACCTACAATGAGCAGTTCTTC. This encodes CASSHRDTTYNEQFF.